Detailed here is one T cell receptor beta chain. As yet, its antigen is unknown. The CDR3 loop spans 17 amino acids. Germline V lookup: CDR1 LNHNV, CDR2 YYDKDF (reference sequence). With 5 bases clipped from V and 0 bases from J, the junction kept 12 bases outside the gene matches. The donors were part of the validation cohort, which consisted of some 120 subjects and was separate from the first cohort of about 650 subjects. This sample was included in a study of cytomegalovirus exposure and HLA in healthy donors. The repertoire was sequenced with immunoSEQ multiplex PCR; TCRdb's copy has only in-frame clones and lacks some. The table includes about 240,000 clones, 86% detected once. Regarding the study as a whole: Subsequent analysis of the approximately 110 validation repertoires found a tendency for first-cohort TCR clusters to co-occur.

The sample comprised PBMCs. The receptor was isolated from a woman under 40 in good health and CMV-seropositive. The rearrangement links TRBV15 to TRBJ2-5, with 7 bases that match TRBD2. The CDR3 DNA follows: TGTGCCACCAGCGGGAGGGTTCGACAGCTGTACCAAGAGACCCAGTACTTC. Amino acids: CATSGRVRQLYQETQYF.